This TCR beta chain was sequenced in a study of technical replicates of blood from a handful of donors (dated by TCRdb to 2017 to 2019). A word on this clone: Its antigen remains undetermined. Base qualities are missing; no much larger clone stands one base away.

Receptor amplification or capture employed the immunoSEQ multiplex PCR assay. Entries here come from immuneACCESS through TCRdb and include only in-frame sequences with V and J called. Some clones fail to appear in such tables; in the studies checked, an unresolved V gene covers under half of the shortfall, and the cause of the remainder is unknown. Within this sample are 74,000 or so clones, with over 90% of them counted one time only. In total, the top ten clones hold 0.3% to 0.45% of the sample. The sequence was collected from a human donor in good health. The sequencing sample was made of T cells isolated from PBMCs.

The CDR3 reads as follows: CASSFASGAYEQYF. The sequenced DNA is TGTGCCAGCAGCTTCGCTAGCGGAGCCTACGAGCAGTACTTC. Rearrangement joined TRBV7-2 to TRBJ2-7; 7 bases in the junction line up with TRBD2. V is trimmed back by 3 bases and J by 2 bases, and the junction contains 4 bases that no gene match accounts for. In the germline V gene, CDR1 corresponds to SGHTA and CDR2 to FQGNSA. Counted from cysteine to phenylalanine, this CDR3 has 14 amino acids. Only CDR3 DNA remains: 42 bases, in frame from the first base.